This is a list of T cell receptor beta chains from one sample in a study of beta chain features in type 1 diabetes. This table comes from immunoSEQ multiplex PCR, and its TCRdb copy is limited to in-frame clones, with some not included. The sample lists roughly 230,000 clones; over 8.5% were seen once. Sequenced input: naive CD4+ T cells from blood. The receptor source for this set is a woman between 18 and 30 years old in good health. Each CDR3 is given with its conserved first and last residue. Fields, in order: D gene, clone size, V gene, J gene, CDR3 DNA, CDR3 protein. A D gene is named only where the DNA matches it firmly. Where a row states a size, it is once, few, many or the class of an expanded clone; other rows omit it.

NA,few,TRBV2,TRBJ2-7,TGTGCCAGCAGTGAGCTGTTCGGGCGGGGCTCCAACGAGCAGTACTTC,CASSELFGRGSNEQYF
NA,few,TRBV5-4,TRBJ1-6,TGTGCCAGCAGCTTGATCGGGTCACCCCTCCACTTT,CASSLIGSPLHF
NA,NA,TRBV6-4,TRBJ2-6,TGTGCCAGCAGCAAGGGGGGGGTGGACTCTGGGGCCAACGTCCTGACTTTC,CASSKGGVDSGANVLTF
TRBD1,few,TRBV6-1,TRBJ1-5,TGTGCCAGCAGTGCCGGGACAGGGGGCAATCAGCCCCAGCATTTT,CASSAGTGGNQPQHF
NA,few,TRBV9,TRBJ2-1,TGTGCCAGCAGCGTAGGGGCAGGTGGTCCTGGTATCAATGAGCAGTTCTTC,CASSVGAGGPGINEQFF
TRBD2,NA,TRBV11-1,TRBJ2-3,TGTGCCAGCAGCCCCCGTCGGGGGGGGCCCGAATATACGCAGTATTTT,CASSPRRGGPEYTQYF
NA,NA,TRBV30,TRBJ2-3,TGTGCCTGGAGTGTCTTCCTGGGGAGTACAGATACGCAGTATTTT,CAWSVFLGSTDTQYF
TRBD1,few,TRBV5-4,TRBJ1-1,TGTGCCAGCAGCTCAGACAGGGCCCCTGAAGCTTTCTTT,CASSSDRAPEAFF
TRBD1,few,TRBV5-1,TRBJ1-5,TGCGCCAGTCGACAGGGGAGCAATCAGCCCCAGCATTTT,CASRQGSNQPQHF
TRBD2,few,TRBV25-1,TRBJ2-1,TGTGCCAGCAGTGCCCAACAACTAGCGGGGGGAGGGTACAATGAGCAGTTCTTC,CASSAQQLAGGGYNEQFF
TRBD1,NA,TRBV2,TRBJ1-2,TGTGCCAGCCCGCCGGAGGACAGGGGGGTATATGGCTACACCTTC,CASPPEDRGVYGYTF
TRBD1,few,TRBV5-1,TRBJ2-3,TGCGCCAGCAGCTCCGGGACAGGGATCACAGATACGCAGTATTTT,CASSSGTGITDTQYF
TRBD2,NA,TRBV25-1,TRBJ2-7,TGTGCCAGCAGTGAATCCCCTAGCGGGAGCTGGTTCGAGCAGTACTTC,CASSESPSGSWFEQYF
NA,few,TRBV2,TRBJ2-3,TGTGCCAGCAGTGGGAACAGGAATACGCAGTATTTT,CASSGNRNTQYF
TRBD2,NA,TRBV9,TRBJ2-5,TGTGCCAGCAGCGCGGGACTAGCGGAAGAGACCCAGTACTTC,CASSAGLAEETQYF
TRBD2,NA,TRBV10-3,TRBJ2-7,TGTGCCATCAGTGAGTCCGGGACTAGCGCCGCCGAGCAGTACTTC,CAISESGTSAAEQYF
TRBD2,few,TRBV7-9,TRBJ2-7,TGTGCCAGCAGCTTACTGCGGGGGACCCAACCTTTTTACGAGCAGTACTTC,CASSLLRGTQPFYEQYF
TRBD2,NA,TRBV5-1,TRBJ2-1,TGCGCCAGCAGTTCCGGGACTACCTACAATGAGCAGTTCTTC,CASSSGTTYNEQFF
TRBD2,few,TRBV7-6,TRBJ2-1,TGTGCCAGCAGCTTAGGGGTAGCTAGCGGGAGGGCCACAGCTGAGCAGTTCTTC,CASSLGVASGRATAEQFF
NA,many,TRBV30,TRBJ2-3,TGTGCCTGGAGTGTACAGGCAGATACGCAGTATTTT,CAWSVQADTQYF
NA,NA,TRBV4-1,TRBJ1-1,TGCGCCAGCAGCCGACAGGTTATTATGAACACTGAAGCTTTCTTT,CASSRQVIMNTEAFF
TRBD1,NA,TRBV5-1,TRBJ1-2,TGCGCCAGCAGCTCGCCCGGGACAGGCCTCAGGGGCTACACCTTC,CASSSPGTGLRGYTF
TRBD2,many,TRBV30,TRBJ2-1,TGTGCCTGGAGCCGGCAAGCGGGACGGTACAATGAGCAGTTCTTC,CAWSRQAGRYNEQFF
TRBD2,few,TRBV7-9,TRBJ2-1,TGTGCCAGCAGCTTAGTGCTAGCGGGAGGGAAACATGAGCAGTTCTTC,CASSLVLAGGKHEQFF
TRBD2,NA,TRBV27,TRBJ2-5,TGTGCCAGCAGCTCGACTAGCGGGGAAAGGGAGACCCAGTACTTC,CASSSTSGERETQYF
NA,NA,TRBV5-6,TRBJ2-2,TGTGCCAGCAGCCCAAGAGCAGGGAACACCGGGGAGCTGTTTTTT,CASSPRAGNTGELFF
TRBD2,NA,TRBV5-1,TRBJ2-1,TGCGCCAGCCAAGCCGGGACTACTGATGGAGATGAGCAGTTCTTC,CASQAGTTDGDEQFF
NA,NA,TRBV30,TRBJ1-1,TGTGCCTGGAGGACTCCGGGAGGAAGGTGGACTGAAGCTTTCTTT,CAWRTPGGRWTEAFF
NA,few,TRBV5-4,TRBJ2-3,TGTGCCAGCAGCTCCGGAGCGGGTGCTAGCACAGATACGCAGTATTTT,CASSSGAGASTDTQYF
TRBD2,NA,TRBV9,TRBJ2-3,TGTGCCAGCAGCGTCGTAAGCGGGAGCCCCCCAGATACGCAGTATTTT,CASSVVSGSPPDTQYF
TRBD1,NA,TRBV9,TRBJ2-5,TGTGCCAGCAGCCCTGGGACAGGTTCGAGGGAGCAGTACTTC,CASSPGTGSREQYF
TRBD2,few,TRBV2,TRBJ2-7,TGTGCCAGCGGCGGACTAGCGGGGGCCACCTACGAGCAGTACTTC,CASGGLAGATYEQYF
NA,many,TRBV4-2,TRBJ2-2,TGTGCCAGCAGCCAAGAAGCATTCGCGAACACCGGGGAGCTGTTTTTT,CASSQEAFANTGELFF
TRBD2,NA,TRBV5-4,TRBJ2-7,TGTGCCAGCAGCTCTAGCGGTACCTACGAGCAGTACTTC,CASSSSGTYEQYF
NA,NA,TRBV5-1,TRBJ2-3,TGCGCCAGCAGCTTGGCCCAGGGTTCGGGCACAGATACGCAGTATTTT,CASSLAQGSGTDTQYF
TRBD2,few,TRBV10-3,TRBJ2-7,TGTGCCATAGCGGGAGGGCCCATCGACGAGCAGTACTTC,CAIAGGPIDEQYF
TRBD1,NA,TRBV5-1,TRBJ2-7,TGCGCCAGCAGCCCAGACAGGGTGGGAGAGCAGTACTTC,CASSPDRVGEQYF
TRBD1,few,TRBV7-8,TRBJ2-7,TGTGCCAGCAGCACAAACCCCGGGACAGGGAAATCCTACGAGCAGTACTTC,CASSTNPGTGKSYEQYF
NA,few,TRBV6-1,TRBJ1-5,TGTGCCAGCAGTGAAGCGGGGGGAAGGGGACAGCCCCAGCATTTT,CASSEAGGRGQPQHF
NA,NA,TRBV10-1,TRBJ1-2,TGCGCCAGCAGTGAAGGACAGAGCTATGGCTACACCTTC,CASSEGQSYGYTF
NA,NA,TRBV10-3,TRBJ1-1,TGTGCCATCAGTGAAGGAGGGAACACTGAAGCTTTCTTT,CAISEGGNTEAFF
TRBD1,NA,TRBV5-4,TRBJ2-3,TGTGCCAGCAGCCATGGGACCGGGACAGTGAGCACAGATACGCAGTATTTT,CASSHGTGTVSTDTQYF
TRBD2,few,TRBV12-5,TRBJ2-1,TGTGCTAGTGGCGAGGCACTAGCGGCCTCCTACAATGAGCAGTTCTTC,CASGEALAASYNEQFF
NA,NA,TRBV6-1,TRBJ1-5,TGTGCCAGCAGGAGGACCGGGGGGAATCAGCCCCAGCATTTT,CASRRTGGNQPQHF
TRBD1,few,TRBV18,TRBJ2-7,TGTGCCAGCTCACCACAGGGGGCGGGTGAGCAGTACTTC,CASSPQGAGEQYF
TRBD1,few,TRBV7-2,TRBJ2-5,TGTGCCAGCAGCCCCCGGGCCACATTCCGGGACAGGGAGCAAGAGACCCAGTACTTC,CASSPRATFRDREQETQYF